The 8 T cell receptor beta chains reported below all come from one sample, sequenced in a study of beta chain features in type 1 diabetes. Expressed TCRB transcripts were sequenced because the isolated RNA had all been reverse transcribed beforehand. Assay: immunoSEQ multiplex PCR; the TCRdb copy retains only in-frame clones and omits some. The table includes about 220,000 clones, approximately 11% detected once. The specimen sequenced was central memory CD4+ T cells from blood. The origin of the receptors is a man between 18 and 29 years old in good health.

The rearrangement links TRBV25-1 to TRBJ2-3; TRBD1 or TRBD2 may be the D gene (5 bases each). Trimming pared 5 bases from V and 0 bases from J, leaving 6 bases between. The CDR3 totals 13 residues. Germline CDR1 MGHDK, CDR2 SYGVNS. CDR3 residues: CASSRGSTDTQYF. DNA of the CDR3: TGTGCCAGCAGTCGGGGCAGCACAGATACGCAGTATTTT.

This chain links TRBV5-1 with TRBJ2-3; TRBD2 agrees at 12 bases. V trimming: 2 bases; J trimming: 4 bases; junction bases outside the gene matches: 2. The CDR3 contains 15 residues. Germline V CDR1 and CDR2: SGHRS, YFSETQ. The CDR3 loop reads CASSFGTSGSDTQYF. DNA for the CDR3: TGCGCCAGCAGCTTTGGGACTAGCGGGTCAGATACGCAGTATTTT.

The V gene is TRBV11-2, the J gene TRBJ2-3; D uncertain. The CDR3 is 12 residues long. Germline V gene data show CDR1 as SGHAT and CDR2 as FQNNGV. Deletions cut 3 bases from V and 5 bases from J, with 6 bases between. CDR3 in DNA: TGTGCCAGCAGCTTTTGGGGAGATACGCAGTATTTT. Protein: CASSFWGDTQYF.

This clone showed up many times. J is TRBJ2-1 and V is TRBV29-1; tentative D call: TRBD2 (6 bases). Looked up from germline, CDR1 is SQVTM and CDR2 is ANQGSEA. V was trimmed by 3 bases and J by 1 base, leaving 13 bases between them. This CDR3 spans 15 amino acids. CDR3 residues: CSVDGGGWSYNEQFF. For the CDR3, the DNA is TGCAGCGTTGACGGTGGAGGGTGGTCCTACAATGAGCAGTTCTTC.

The rearrangement joins TRBV9 to TRBJ2-7; possible D gene TRBD1, 6 bases. This CDR3 is built from 15 residues. V gave up 0 bases and J gave up 4 bases, with 14 bases separating them. CDR1 and CDR2 (germline): SGDLS, YYNGEE. The CDR3 bases are TGTGCCAGCAGCGTAGGAGGACAGTTAGATTACGAGCAGTACTTC. Translation gives CASSVGGQLDYEQYF.

This clone has just a few counts. V usage is TRBV2 and J usage is TRBJ2-6; D may be TRBD1 (6 bases). Trimming cost V 7 bases and J 0 bases, with 10 bases left between them. The CDR3 extends over 15 amino acids. Germline CDR1 reads SNHLY; CDR2 reads FYNNEI. CDR3 residues: CASNRDASGANVLTF. In DNA form, the CDR3 reads TGTGCCAGCAACAGGGACGCCTCTGGGGCCAACGTCCTGACTTTC. Together with reference TRBV2 and TRBJ2-6, the CDR3 gives the full variable domain: EPEVTQTPSHQVTQMGQEVILRCVPISNHLYFYWYRQILGQKVEFLVSFYNNEISEKSEIFDDQFSVERPDGSNFTLKIRSTKLEDSAMYFCASNRDASGANVLTFGAGSRLTVL.

In its sample, this clone was seen a few times. The chain joins TRBV2 to TRBJ1-3, with D tentatively TRBD1 (5 bases). Looked up from germline, CDR1 is SNHLY and CDR2 is FYNNEI. CDR3 length: 14 residues. The V and J ends lost 6 bases and 3 bases respectively, with 12 bases between them. The CDR3 sequence: CASSLGGGGNTIYF. Here the CDR3 DNA reads TGTGCCAGCAGCCTTGGGGGAGGTGGAAACACCATATATTTT.

The V gene is TRBV4-2, the J gene TRBJ2-5; TRBD1 or TRBD2 may be the D gene (5 bases each). The germline gives CDR1 LGHNA, CDR2 YNFKEQ. V lost 6 bases to trimming and J lost 2 bases, with 13 bases between them. The CDR3 length is 14 residues. CDR3 nucleotide sequence: TGTGCCAGCAGGGGAGACAGCCTTCAAGAGACCCAGTACTTC. Its protein product is CASRGDSLQETQYF.